This is a list of T cell receptor beta chains from one sample in a study of cytomegalovirus exposure and HLA in healthy donors. Here immunoSEQ multiplex PCR was the method, and the copy in TCRdb shows in-frame clones only, minus some. This sample has about 150,000 clones, with about 74% found just once. Sequenced input: PBMCs. The receptor source for this set is a man aged 25-45 years in good health and CMV-seronegative. CDR3s include the opening cysteine and the closing phenylalanine or tryptophan. A D gene is named only where the DNA matches it firmly. A row's size may be missing; if present it is once, few, many or a size class.

CASSLDRSGRKDTQYF TGTGCCAGCAGCTTAGATCGTAGCGGGAGGAAGGATACGCAGTATTTT TRBV11-1 - TRBJ2-3 TRBD2
CASREQGRRYGYTF TGTGCCAGCAGAGAACAGGGAAGACGGTATGGCTACACCTTC TRBV6-6 - TRBJ1-2 -
CASSLGQGDLKHF TGTGCCAGCAGCTTAGGGCAAGGGGATTTGAAACATTTT TRBV7-9 - TRBJ1-5 -
CASTPQRNGNTIYF TGTGCCAGCACACCGCAGCGTAATGGAAACACCATATATTTT TRBV2 - TRBJ1-3 -
CASTEGGQGTYEQYF TGTGCCAGCACCGAAGGGGGACAGGGGACCTACGAGCAGTACTTC TRBV6-1 - TRBJ2-7 TRBD1
CASSEGAGDYGYTF TGTGCCAGCAGTGAAGGCGCAGGGGACTATGGCTACACCTTC TRBV6-1 - TRBJ1-2 -
CASRRGLAVSTDTQYF TGTGCCAGTAGAAGAGGGCTAGCGGTAAGCACAGATACGCAGTATTTT TRBV19 - TRBJ2-3 TRBD2
CAISQDRVEAFF TGTGCCATCAGCCAAGACAGGGTCGAAGCTTTCTTT TRBV10-3 once TRBJ1-1 TRBD1
CASSLEGHLNTEAFF TGTGCCAGCAGCTTAGAGGGACACCTGAACACTGAAGCTTTCTTT TRBV7-8 - TRBJ1-1 -
CASSDLAVPYEQYF TGCGCCAGCAGTGATCTAGCGGTTCCCTACGAGCAGTACTTC TRBV10-2 - TRBJ2-7 TRBD2
CASRNSGSGTDTQYF TGTGCCAGCAGGAATAGCGGGAGTGGCACAGATACGCAGTATTTT TRBV6-5 few TRBJ2-3 TRBD2
CASSPGLAGDPETQYF TGTGCCAGCAGCCCTGGACTAGCGGGAGACCCAGAGACCCAGTACTTC TRBV5-4 once TRBJ2-5 TRBD2
CASSPQGVYQYQPQHF TGTGCCAGCAGCCCCCAGGGGGTTTATCAGTATCAGCCCCAGCATTTT TRBV2 - TRBJ1-5 TRBD1
CASTLGDSSYEQYF TGCGCCAGCACCTTAGGGGACAGCTCCTACGAGCAGTACTTC TRBV5-1 few TRBJ2-7 TRBD1
CASSSGQNTEAFF TGTGCCAGCAGCTCGGGACAGAACACTGAAGCTTTCTTT TRBV11-2 - TRBJ1-1 -
CAWRRPSYNEQFF TGTGCCTGGAGGCGTCCTTCCTACAATGAGCAGTTCTTC TRBV30 - TRBJ2-1 -
CASSLRASEKDGELFF TGTGCCAGCAGCTTGAGGGCTAGCGAAAAGGACGGGGAGCTGTTTTTT TRBV11-3 - TRBJ2-2 -
CASSSAGHGYTF TGTGCCAGCAGCTCGGCGGGGCATGGCTACACCTTC TRBV7-9 - TRBJ1-2 -
CASSLPTGEGDTEAFF TGTGCCAGCAGCTTGCCGACAGGGGAAGGGGACACTGAAGCTTTCTTT TRBV7-8 - TRBJ1-1 TRBD1
CASSTHGTGNNYGYTF TGCGCCAGCAGCACCCACGGGACAGGGAATAACTATGGCTACACCTTC TRBV4-1 - TRBJ1-2 TRBD1
CASSRNRGRTEAFF TGTGCCAGCAGCCGAAACAGGGGGCGGACTGAAGCTTTCTTT TRBV11-2 - TRBJ1-1 TRBD1
CASSIVPGRGYTF TGTGCCAGTAGTATTGTCCCAGGTCGGGGCTACACCTTC TRBV19 - TRBJ1-2 -
CASSFQGEVNYGYTF TGTGCCAGCAGCTTCCAGGGGGAGGTTAACTATGGCTACACCTTC TRBV5-6 - TRBJ1-2 TRBD1